One T cell receptor beta chain is described in this entry. Its antigen is still unknown. No clone much larger than this one lies a single base away; base qualities are absent. Participants in the prospective study were aged about 18 to 95 years, lived in some 24 United States geographic areas, and enrolled through a virtual design. Cohort assignment in the prospective study relied on participant-reported clinical history from a screening survey and a study questionnaire. In the prospective study, whole blood, serum and a nasopharyngeal or oropharyngeal swab were collected from each participant by mobile phlebotomists. Additional blood draws and questionnaires over an approximately 2-month period could optionally be provided by prospective study participants. Before DNA extraction, prospective study blood samples were shipped either frozen or at room temperature. The CDR3 sequence holds 16 residues, the cysteine and phenylalanine included. Only the CDR3 DNA stays, 48 bases, in frame from base 1. As encoded in the germline V gene, CDR1 is MNHNS while CDR2 is SASEGT. V loses 1 base of germline sequence and J loses 2 bases, and the interval between the two ends is 15 bases.

The data stem from a study of blood T cell repertoires in COVID-19 (dated by TCRdb to the early 2020s). In terms of the full investigation: Samples from collaborators originated in the United States, Italy and Spain and spanned both the acute and convalescent phases of COVID-19. The material from the prospective study consisted of cDNA or gDNA derived from T cells, B-cell-depleted T cells, or PBMCs. The dataset comprised deeply sampled blood TCRbeta repertoires from subjects exposed to, actively infected with, or recovered from COVID-19. The repertoires were released in a freely available public database intended as a resource for research on the immune response to SARS-CoV-2. Samples were obtained from the ongoing ImmuneRACE study (first 160 participants) and from about 1,300 subjects provided by 6 global collaborators. Sample metadata almost always included a de-identified subject ID, COVID-19 status, age in years and sex. Where HLA class I and class II types were available, the types were taken from metadata supplied by the sample provider, not from assay-based typing. Results the study describes overall, beyond this receptor: The quantity of clinical and demographic metadata differed by source and by participant and was supplied without curation.

TCRbeta CDR3 regions were amplified from genomic DNA by means of the immunoSEQ Assay, a bias-controlled multiplex PCR. In the paper's pipeline: The number of nucleated cells in each sample was estimated by amplification of reference gene primers within the assay. Sequence reads were collapsed and filtered to measure the absolute abundance of every unique TCRbeta CDR3 rearrangement. Productive Simpson clonality was computed per sample as the square root of Simpson's diversity index over productive rearrangements. Not all clones reach the TCRdb copy of this immuneACCESS table, which keeps in-frame sequences only. Checked studies attribute under half of the gap to unresolved V genes and leave the rest unexplained. The V and J calls and clone size are taken from that table; D and trimming were inferred from the DNA. The sample includes about 280,000 clones, with 80% to 90% observed a single time. The ten biggest clones cover roughly 4.3% of the sample.

The sequence links TRBV6-1 to TRBJ2-7; the D gene is perhaps TRBD2, on 5 matching bases. The receptor was isolated from a woman aged 30 to 39 with acute COVID-19. Sequenced material: PBMCs or T cells enriched from blood (not recorded which). The CDR3 in this case is CASSEGRRVLTYEQYF. The DNA sequence is given as TGTGCCAGCAGTGAAGGTCGGCGGGTTCTTACCTACGAGCAGTACTTC.